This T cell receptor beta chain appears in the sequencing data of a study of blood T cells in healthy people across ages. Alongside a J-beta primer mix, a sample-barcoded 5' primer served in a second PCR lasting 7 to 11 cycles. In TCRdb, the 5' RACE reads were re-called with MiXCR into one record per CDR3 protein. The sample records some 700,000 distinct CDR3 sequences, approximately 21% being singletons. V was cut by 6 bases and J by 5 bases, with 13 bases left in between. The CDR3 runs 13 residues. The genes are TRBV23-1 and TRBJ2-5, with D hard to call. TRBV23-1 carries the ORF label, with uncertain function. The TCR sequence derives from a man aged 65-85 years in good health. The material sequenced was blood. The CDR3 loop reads CASSRNDCETQYF. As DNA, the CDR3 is TGCGCCAGCAGCCGCAACGACTGTGAGACCCAGTACTTC.